This entry lists 7 T cell receptor beta chains sequenced from one sample in a study of beta chain features in type 1 diabetes. General study findings and limits: People with Type 1 diabetes carried modestly yet significantly shorter TCRB CDR3s in all four CD4+ subsets.

Isolated RNA was reverse transcribed in full, so expressed TCRB transcripts were sequenced. Assay used: immunoSEQ multiplex PCR; TCRdb lists only in-frame clones, some missing. The sample includes about 150,000 clones, 7.8% of them seen just once. The antigens for these receptors are not known. Sequenced: central memory CD4+ T cells from blood. Receptors were obtained from a woman aged 35 to 49 with type 1 diabetes.

This sequence joins TRBV28 and TRBJ1-2, with D unclear. V lost 2 bases to trimming and J lost 5 bases, with 12 bases between them. CDR1 is MDHEN, CDR2 SYDVKM, per germline. The CDR3 has 14 amino acids. For the CDR3, the DNA is TGTGCCAGCAGTTTAGGGCTCAAGGCATATGGCTACACCTTC. It translates to CASSLGLKAYGYTF.

The CDR3 reads CASRLKRGTDTQYF. The CDR3 region has the DNA TGTGCCAGCAGGCTGAAAAGAGGCACAGATACGCAGTATTTT. The chain is built from TRBV6-5 and TRBJ2-3; D is ambiguous. The CDR3 sequence is 14 residues long. The V end was cut by 6 bases, the J end by 1 base, with 11 bases between. Per the germline V gene, CDR1 is MNHEY and CDR2 is SVGAGI.

This clone was seen a few times. The chain couples TRBV7-2 to TRBJ1-4; TRBD1 matches 11 bases. The CDR3 covers 18 residues. V was pared by 5 bases and J by 7 bases, with 15 bases of the junction left unmatched. Looked up from germline, CDR1 is SGHTA and CDR2 is FQGNSA. The chain's CDR3 is CASSLAGTGGGFREKLFF. The CDR3 nucleotides read TGTGCCAGCAGCCTCGCGGGGACAGGGGGAGGATTTCGTGAAAAACTGTTTTTT.

This clone has just a few counts. The rearrangement uses TRBV7-2 and TRBJ2-3; the D is unclear. V dropped 5 bases and J dropped 2 bases, with 11 bases sitting between them. The CDR3 is 14 amino acids. Germline V lookup: CDR1 SGHTA, CDR2 FQGNSA. CDR3 region: CASSLNAPTDTQYF. CDR3 nucleotide sequence: TGTGCCAGCAGCCTAAACGCGCCCACAGATACGCAGTATTTT.

There are a few counts of this clone. The chain links TRBV29-1 to TRBJ2-7, with 7 bases fitting TRBD1. The CDR3 sequence is 11 residues long. Germline trimming cut 7 bases from V and 3 bases from J; bases unmatched to any gene: 3. Germline CDR1 is SQVTM and CDR2 is ANQGSEA. Here the CDR3 reads CSAGQNYEQYF. The CDR3, as DNA: TGCAGCGCGGGACAGAACTACGAGCAGTACTTC.

V usage is TRBV7-2 and J usage is TRBJ2-1; 9 bases map to TRBD2. CDR1 and CDR2 from the germline V gene are SGHTA and FQGNSA. This CDR3 comprises 18 residues. With V trimmed by 3 bases and J by 4 bases, 13 bases remained unmatched. The DNA of the CDR3 is TGTGCCAGCAGCTTCGCTCCTCTTGCTAGCGGGGATTACAATGAGCAGTTCTTC. It encodes CASSFAPLASGDYNEQFF.

There are a few counts of this clone. Additional DNA sequences in this sample encode the identical CDR3. CDR3 nucleotide sequence: TGTGCCAGCTCACCTGAGGAGACCCAGTACTTC. Amino acid sequence: CASSPEETQYF. This rearrangement joins TRBV18 to TRBJ2-5, with D unclear. This CDR3 spans 11 amino acids. Germline CDR1 is KGHSH and CDR2 is LQKENI. Trimming stripped 3 bases from V and 5 bases from J, with 4 bases between.